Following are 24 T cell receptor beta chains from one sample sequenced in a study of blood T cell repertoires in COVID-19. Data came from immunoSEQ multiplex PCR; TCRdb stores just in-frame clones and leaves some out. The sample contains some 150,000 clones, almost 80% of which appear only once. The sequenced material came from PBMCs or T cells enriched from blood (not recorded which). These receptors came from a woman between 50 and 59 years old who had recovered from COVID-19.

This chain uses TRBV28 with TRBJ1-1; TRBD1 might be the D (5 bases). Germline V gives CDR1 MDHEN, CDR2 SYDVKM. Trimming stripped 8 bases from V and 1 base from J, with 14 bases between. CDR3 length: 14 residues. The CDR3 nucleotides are TGTGCCAGCCGGTGGGGGGGGACGAACACTGAAGCTTTCTTT. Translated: CASRWGGTNTEAFF.

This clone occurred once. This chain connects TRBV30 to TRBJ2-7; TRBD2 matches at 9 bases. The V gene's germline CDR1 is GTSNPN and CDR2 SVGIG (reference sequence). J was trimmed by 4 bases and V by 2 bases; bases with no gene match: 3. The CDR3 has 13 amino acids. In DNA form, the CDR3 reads TGTGCCTGGAGTAATAGCGGGAGATACGAGCAGTACTTC. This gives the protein CAWSNSGRYEQYF. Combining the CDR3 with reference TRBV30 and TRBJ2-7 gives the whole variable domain SQTIHQWPATLVQPVGSPLSLECTVEGTSNPNLYWYRQAAGRGLQLLFYSVGIGQISSEVPQNLSASRPQDRQFILSSKKLLLSDSGFYLCAWSNSGRYEQYFGPGTRLTVT.

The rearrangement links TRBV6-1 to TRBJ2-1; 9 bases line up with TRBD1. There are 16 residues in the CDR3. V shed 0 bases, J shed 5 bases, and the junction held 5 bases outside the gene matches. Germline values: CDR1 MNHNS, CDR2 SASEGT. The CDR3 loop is CASSEATGTGNNEQFF. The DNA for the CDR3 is TGTGCCAGCAGTGAAGCTACCGGGACAGGGAACAATGAGCAGTTCTTC.

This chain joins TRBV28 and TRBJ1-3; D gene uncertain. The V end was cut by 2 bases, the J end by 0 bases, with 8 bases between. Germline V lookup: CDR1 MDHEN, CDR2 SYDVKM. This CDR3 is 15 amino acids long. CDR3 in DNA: TGTGCCAGCAGTTTAAGCGGAGGCTCTGGAAACACCATATATTTT. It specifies CASSLSGGSGNTIYF.

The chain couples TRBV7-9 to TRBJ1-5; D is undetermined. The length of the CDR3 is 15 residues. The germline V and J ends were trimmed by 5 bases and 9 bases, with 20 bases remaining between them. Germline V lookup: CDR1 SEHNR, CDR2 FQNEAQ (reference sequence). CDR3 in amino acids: CASSLTNIRLPPQHF. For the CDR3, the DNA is TGTGCCAGCAGCCTGACGAATATCAGGCTCCCGCCCCAGCATTTT. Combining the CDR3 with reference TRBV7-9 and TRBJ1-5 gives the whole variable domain DTGVSQNPRHKITKRGQNVTFRCDPISEHNRLYWYRQTLGQGPEFLTYFQNEAQLEKSRLLSDRFSAERPKGSFSTLEIQRTEQGDSAMYLCASSLTNIRLPPQHFGDGTRLSIL.

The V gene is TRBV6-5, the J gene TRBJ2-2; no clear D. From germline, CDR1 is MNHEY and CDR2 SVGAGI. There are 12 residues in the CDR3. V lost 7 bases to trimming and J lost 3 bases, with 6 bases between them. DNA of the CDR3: TGTGCCAGCACGCAGTACACCGGGGAGCTGTTTTTT. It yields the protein CASTQYTGELFF.

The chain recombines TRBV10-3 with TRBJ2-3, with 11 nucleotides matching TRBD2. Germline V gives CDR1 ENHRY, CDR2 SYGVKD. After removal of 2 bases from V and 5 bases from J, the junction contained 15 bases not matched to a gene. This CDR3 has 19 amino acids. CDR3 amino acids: CAISERLAGFLGSEDTQYF. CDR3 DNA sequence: TGTGCCATCAGTGAGAGACTAGCGGGATTTTTAGGGTCGGAAGATACGCAGTATTTT.

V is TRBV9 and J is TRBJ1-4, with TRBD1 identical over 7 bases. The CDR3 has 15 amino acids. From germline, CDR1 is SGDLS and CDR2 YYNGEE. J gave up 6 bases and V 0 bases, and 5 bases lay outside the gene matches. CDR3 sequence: CASSVGNRGHEKLFF. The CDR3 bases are TGTGCCAGCAGCGTAGGGAACAGGGGCCATGAAAAACTGTTTTTT.

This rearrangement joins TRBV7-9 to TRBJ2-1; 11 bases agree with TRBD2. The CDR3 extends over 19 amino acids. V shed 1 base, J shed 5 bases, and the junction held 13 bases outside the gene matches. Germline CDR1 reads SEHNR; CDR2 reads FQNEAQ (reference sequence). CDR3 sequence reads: CASSLGFGVGTSGNNEQFF. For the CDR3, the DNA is TGTGCCAGCAGCTTAGGATTTGGGGTGGGGACTAGCGGAAACAATGAGCAGTTCTTC. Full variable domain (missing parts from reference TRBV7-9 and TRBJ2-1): DTGVSQNPRHKITKRGQNVTFRCDPISEHNRLYWYRQTLGQGPEFLTYFQNEAQLEKSRLLSDRFSAERPKGSFSTLEIQRTEQGDSAMYLCASSLGFGVGTSGNNEQFFGPGTRLTVL.

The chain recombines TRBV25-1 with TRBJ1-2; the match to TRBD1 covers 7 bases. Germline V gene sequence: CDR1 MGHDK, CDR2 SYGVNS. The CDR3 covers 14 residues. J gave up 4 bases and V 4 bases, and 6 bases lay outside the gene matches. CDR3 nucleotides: TGTGCCAGCAGTGGGGGACAGAGATCCTATGGCTACACCTTC. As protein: CASSGGQRSYGYTF.

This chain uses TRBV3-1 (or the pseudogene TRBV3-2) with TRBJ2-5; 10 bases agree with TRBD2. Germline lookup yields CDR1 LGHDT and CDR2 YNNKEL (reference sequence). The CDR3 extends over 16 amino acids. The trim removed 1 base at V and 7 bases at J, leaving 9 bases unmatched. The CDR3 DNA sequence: TGTGCCAGCAGCCAAGGAATTAGCGGGGGGACCTGGACCCAGTACTTC. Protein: CASSQGISGGTWTQYF.

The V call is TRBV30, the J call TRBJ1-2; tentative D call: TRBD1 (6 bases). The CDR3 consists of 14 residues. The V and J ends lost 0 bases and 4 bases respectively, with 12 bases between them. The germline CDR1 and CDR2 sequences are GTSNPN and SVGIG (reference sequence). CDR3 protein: CAWSVVRGSYGYTF. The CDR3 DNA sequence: TGTGCCTGGAGTGTGGTCAGGGGAAGCTATGGCTACACCTTC.

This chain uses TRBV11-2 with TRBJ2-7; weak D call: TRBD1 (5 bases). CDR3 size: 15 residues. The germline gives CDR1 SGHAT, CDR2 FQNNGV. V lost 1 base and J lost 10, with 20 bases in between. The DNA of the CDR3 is TGTGCCAGCAGCTTAGGTAGGGGCGAGGTCCGCCCACAGTACTTC. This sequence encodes CASSLGRGEVRPQYF.

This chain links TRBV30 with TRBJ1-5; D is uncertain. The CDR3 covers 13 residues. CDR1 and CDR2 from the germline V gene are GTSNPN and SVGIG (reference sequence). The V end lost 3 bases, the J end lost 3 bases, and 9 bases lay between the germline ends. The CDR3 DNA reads TGTGCCTGGAGCACATCCAACAATCAGCCCCAGCATTTT. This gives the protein CAWSTSNNQPQHF.

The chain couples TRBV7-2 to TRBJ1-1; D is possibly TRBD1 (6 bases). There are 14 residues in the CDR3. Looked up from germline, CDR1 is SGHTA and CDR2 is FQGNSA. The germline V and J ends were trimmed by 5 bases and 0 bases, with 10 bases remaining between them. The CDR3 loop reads CASSPSGVNTEAFF. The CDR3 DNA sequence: TGTGCCAGCAGCCCCTCAGGGGTGAACACTGAAGCTTTCTTT. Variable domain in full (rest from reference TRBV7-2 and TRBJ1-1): GAGVSQSPSNKVTEKGKDVELRCDPISGHTALYWYRQSLGQGLEFLIYFQGNSAPDKSGLPSDRFSAERTGGSVSTLTIQRTQQEDSAVYLCASSPSGVNTEAFFGQGTRLTVV.

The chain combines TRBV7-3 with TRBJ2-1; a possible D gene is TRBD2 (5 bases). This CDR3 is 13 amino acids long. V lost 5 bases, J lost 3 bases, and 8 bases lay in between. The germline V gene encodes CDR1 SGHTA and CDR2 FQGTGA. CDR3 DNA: TGTGCCAGCAGCCAAGACTACTACAATGAGCAGTTCTTC. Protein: CASSQDYYNEQFF. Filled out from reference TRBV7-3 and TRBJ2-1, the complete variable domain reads GAGVSQTPSNKVTEKGKYVELRCDPISGHTALYWYRQSLGQGPEFLIYFQGTGAADDSGLPNDRFFAVRPEGSVSTLKIQRTERGDSAVYLCASSQDYYNEQFFGPGTRLTVL.

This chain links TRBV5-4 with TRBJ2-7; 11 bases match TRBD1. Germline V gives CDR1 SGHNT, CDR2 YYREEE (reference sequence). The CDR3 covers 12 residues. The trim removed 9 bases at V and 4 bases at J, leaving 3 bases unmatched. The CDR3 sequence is CATGQGAYEQYF. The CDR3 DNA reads TGTGCCACCGGACAGGGGGCGTACGAGCAGTACTTC.

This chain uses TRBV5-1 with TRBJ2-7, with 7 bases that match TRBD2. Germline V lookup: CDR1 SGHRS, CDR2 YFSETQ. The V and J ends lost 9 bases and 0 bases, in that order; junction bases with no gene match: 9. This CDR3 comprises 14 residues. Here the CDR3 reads CATARGGSSYEQYF. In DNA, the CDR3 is TGCGCCACCGCTCGGGGCGGGAGCTCCTACGAGCAGTACTTC.

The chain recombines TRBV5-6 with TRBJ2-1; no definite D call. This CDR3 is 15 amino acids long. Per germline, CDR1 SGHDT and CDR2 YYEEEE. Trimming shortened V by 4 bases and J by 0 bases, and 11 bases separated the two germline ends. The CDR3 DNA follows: TGTGCCAGCAGCCCACTTGAGAGCTCCTACAATGAGCAGTTCTTC. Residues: CASSPLESSYNEQFF.

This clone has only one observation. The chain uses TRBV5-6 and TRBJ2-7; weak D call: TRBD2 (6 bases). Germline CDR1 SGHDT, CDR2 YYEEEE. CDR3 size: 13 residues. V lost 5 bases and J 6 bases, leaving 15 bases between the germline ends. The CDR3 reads CASSYMLGGEQYF. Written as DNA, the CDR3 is TGTGCCAGCAGTTACATGTTGGGAGGCGAGCAGTACTTC.

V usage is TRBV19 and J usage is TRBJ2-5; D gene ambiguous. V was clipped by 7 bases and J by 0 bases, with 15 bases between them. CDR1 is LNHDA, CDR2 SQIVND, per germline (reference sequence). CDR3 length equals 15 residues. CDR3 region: CASTPKYSYQETQYF. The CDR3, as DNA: TGTGCCAGTACCCCCAAGTACAGTTACCAAGAGACCCAGTACTTC.

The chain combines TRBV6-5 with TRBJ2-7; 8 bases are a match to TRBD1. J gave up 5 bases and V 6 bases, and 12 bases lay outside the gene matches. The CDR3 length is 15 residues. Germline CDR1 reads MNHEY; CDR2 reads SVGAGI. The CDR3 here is CASSPAAGGLDEQYF. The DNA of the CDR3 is TGTGCCAGCAGCCCAGCGGCAGGGGGCCTCGACGAGCAGTACTTC.

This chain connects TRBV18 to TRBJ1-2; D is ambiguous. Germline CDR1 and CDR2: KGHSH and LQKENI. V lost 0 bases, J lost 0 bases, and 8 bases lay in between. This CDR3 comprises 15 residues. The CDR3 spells CASSPPARSNYGYTF. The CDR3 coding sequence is TGTGCCAGCTCACCACCGGCGCGGTCTAACTATGGCTACACCTTC. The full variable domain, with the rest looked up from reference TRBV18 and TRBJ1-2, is NAGVMQNPRHLVRRRGQEARLRCSPMKGHSHVYWYRQLPEEGLKFMVYLQKENIIDESGMPKERFSAEFPKEGPSILRIQQVVRGDSAAYFCASSPPARSNYGYTFGSGTRLTVV.

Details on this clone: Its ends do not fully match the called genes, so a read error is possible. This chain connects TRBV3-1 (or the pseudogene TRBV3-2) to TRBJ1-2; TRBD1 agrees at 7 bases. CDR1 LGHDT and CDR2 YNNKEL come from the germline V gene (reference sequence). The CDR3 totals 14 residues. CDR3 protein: CASSNSGGNDGYTF. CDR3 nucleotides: TGTGCCAGCAGCAACTCAGGGGGTAACGATGGCTACACCTTC.